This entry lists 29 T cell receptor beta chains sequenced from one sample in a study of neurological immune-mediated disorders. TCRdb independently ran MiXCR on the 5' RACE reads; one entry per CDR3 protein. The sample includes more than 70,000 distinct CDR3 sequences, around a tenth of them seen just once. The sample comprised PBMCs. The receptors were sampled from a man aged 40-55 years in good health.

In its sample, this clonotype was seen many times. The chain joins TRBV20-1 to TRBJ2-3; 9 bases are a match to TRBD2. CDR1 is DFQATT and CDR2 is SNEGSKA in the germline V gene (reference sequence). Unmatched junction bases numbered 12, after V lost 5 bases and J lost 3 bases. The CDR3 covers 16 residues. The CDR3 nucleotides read TGCAGTGCTCCTCTGGGGAGCGGGGGGTCGACAGATACGCAGTATTTT. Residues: CSAPLGSGGSTDTQYF.

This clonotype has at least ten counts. The CDR3 region has the DNA TGTGCCAGCAGTGATTTACTAGCCCCCGGGGAGCTGTTTTTT. It translates to CASSDLLAPGELFF. This chain joins TRBV6-1 and TRBJ2-2; TRBD2 might be the D (6 bases). V was shortened by 3 bases and J by 6 bases, with 11 bases between the two germline ends. The CDR3 totals 14 residues. CDR1 is MNHNS and CDR2 is SASEGT in the germline V gene.

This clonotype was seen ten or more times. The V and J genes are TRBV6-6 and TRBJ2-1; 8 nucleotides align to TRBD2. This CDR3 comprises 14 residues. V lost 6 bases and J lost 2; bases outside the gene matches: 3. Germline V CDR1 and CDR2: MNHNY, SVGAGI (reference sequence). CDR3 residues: CASRSREAYNEQFF. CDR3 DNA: TGTGCCAGCAGATCGCGGGAGGCCTACAATGAGCAGTTCTTC.

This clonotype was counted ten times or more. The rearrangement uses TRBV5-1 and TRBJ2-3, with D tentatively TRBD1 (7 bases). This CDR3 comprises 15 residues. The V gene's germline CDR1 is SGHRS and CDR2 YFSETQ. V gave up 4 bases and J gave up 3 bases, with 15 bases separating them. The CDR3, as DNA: TGCGCCAGCAGCCCTGGAGGGGGCAGGACAGATACGCAGTATTTT. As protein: CASSPGGGRTDTQYF.

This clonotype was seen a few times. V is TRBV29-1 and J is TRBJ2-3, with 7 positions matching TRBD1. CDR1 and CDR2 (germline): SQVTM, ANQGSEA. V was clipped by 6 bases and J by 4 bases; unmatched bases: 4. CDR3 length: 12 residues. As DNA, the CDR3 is TGCAGCGTCCACACAGGGGCAGATACGCAGTATTTT. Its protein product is CSVHTGADTQYF.

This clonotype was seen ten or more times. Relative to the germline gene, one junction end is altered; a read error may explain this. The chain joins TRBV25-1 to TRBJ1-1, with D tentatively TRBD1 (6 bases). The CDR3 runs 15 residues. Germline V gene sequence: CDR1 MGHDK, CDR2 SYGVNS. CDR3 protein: CASSERGSRVGETSF. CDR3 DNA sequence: TGTGCCAGCAGTGAAAGGGGGAGCAGGGTAGGAGAGACGAGTTTT.

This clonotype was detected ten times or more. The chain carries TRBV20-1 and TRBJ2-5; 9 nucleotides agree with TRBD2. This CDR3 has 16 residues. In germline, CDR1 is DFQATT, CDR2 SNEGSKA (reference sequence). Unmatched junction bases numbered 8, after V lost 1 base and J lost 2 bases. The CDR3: CSARGNSGGIQETQYF. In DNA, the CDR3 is TGCAGTGCTAGAGGCAATAGCGGGGGTATACAAGAGACCCAGTACTTC.

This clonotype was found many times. CDR3 nucleotide sequence: TGTGCCACCAGCAGGCTTAATGGGGGAGAGGGAGAAGAGACCCAGTACTTC. Protein sequence: CATSRLNGGEGEETQYF. The gene calls are TRBV15 and TRBJ2-5, with D perhaps matching TRBD1 or TRBD2 (5 bases each). The CDR3 consists of 17 residues. Trimming removed 3 bases at V and 3 bases at J, with 20 bases between. From germline, CDR1 is LNHNV and CDR2 YYDKDF (reference sequence).

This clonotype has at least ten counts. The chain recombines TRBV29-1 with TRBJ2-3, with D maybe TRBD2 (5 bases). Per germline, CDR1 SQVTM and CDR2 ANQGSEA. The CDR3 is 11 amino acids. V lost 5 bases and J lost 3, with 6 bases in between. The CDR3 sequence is CSVKRTDTQYF. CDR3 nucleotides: TGCAGCGTTAAGCGGACAGATACGCAGTATTTT.

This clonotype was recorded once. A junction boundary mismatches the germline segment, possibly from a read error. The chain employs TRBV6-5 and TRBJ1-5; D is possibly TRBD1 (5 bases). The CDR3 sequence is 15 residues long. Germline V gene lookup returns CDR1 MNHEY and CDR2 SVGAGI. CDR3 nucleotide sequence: TGTGCCAGCAGTTACGGTACAGGTAGCGATCAGCCCCAGCATTTT. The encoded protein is CASSYGTGSDQPQHF.

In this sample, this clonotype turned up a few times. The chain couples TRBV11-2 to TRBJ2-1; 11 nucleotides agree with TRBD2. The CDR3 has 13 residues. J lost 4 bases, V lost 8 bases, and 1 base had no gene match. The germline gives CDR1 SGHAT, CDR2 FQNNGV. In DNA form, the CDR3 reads TGTGCCAGCCGACTAGCGGGATACAATGAGCAGTTCTTC. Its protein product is CASRLAGYNEQFF.

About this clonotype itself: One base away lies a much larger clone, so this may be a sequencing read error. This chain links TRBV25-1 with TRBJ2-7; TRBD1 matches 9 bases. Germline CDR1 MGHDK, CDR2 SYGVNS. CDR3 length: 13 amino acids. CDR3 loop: CASKGQGTYDQYF. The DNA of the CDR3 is TGTGCCAGCAAGGGACAGGGCACCTACGACCAGTACTTC.

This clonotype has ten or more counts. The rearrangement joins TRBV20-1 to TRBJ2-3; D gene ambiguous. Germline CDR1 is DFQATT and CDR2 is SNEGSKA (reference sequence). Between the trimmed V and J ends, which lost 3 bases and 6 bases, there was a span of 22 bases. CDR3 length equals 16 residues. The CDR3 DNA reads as TGCAGTGCTAGTAGTATGGCGGATGTCGGGTTGGATACGCAGTATTTT. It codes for CSASSMADVGLDTQYF.

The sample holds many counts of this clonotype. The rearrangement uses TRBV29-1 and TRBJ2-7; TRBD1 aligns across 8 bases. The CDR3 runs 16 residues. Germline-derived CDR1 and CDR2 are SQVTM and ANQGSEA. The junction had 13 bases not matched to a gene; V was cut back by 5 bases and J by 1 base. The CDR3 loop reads CSVCPSGGTGSYEQYF. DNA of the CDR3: TGCAGCGTTTGTCCTTCGGGCGGGACAGGTTCCTACGAGCAGTACTTC.

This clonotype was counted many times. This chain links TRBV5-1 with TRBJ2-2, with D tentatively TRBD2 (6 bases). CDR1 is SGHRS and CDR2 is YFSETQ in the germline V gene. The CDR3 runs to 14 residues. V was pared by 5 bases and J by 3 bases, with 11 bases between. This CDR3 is CASSGGGDTGELFF. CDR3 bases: TGCGCCAGCAGTGGTGGCGGGGACACCGGGGAGCTGTTTTTT.

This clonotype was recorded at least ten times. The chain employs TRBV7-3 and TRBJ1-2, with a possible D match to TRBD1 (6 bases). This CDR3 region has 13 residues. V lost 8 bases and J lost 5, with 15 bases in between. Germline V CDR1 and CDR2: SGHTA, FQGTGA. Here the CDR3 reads CASAGEGGYGYTF. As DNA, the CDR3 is TGTGCCAGCGCTGGGGAGGGGGGGTATGGCTACACCTTC.

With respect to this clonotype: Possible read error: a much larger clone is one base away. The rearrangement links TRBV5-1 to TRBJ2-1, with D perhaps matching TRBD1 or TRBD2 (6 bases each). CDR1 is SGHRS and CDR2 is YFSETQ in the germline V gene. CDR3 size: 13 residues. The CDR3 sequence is CASDLGGPAGQLF. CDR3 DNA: TGCGCCAGCGATTTGGGGGGCCCTGCGGGGCAGTTATTC.

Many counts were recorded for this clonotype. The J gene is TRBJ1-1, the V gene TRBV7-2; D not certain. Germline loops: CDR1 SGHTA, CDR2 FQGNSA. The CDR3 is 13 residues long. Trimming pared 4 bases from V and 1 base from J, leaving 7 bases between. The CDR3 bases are TGTGCCAGCAGCTGGCGGGGGAACACTGAAGCTTTCTTT. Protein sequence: CASSWRGNTEAFF.

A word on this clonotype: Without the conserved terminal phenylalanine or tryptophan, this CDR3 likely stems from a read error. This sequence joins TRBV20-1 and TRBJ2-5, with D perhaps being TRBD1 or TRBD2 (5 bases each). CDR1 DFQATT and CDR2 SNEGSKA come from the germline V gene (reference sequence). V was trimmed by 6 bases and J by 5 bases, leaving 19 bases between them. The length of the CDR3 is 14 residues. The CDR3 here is CSARRRNWGETQYI. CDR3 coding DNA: TGCAGTGCCAGACGGAGGAACTGGGGGGAGACCCAGTACATC.

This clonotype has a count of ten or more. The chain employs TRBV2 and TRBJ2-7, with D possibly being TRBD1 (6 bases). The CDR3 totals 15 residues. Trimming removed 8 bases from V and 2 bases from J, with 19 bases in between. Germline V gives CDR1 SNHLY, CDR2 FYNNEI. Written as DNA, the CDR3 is TGTGCCAGCTTTCCTTCCGACAGGCTAGCCTACGAGCAGTACTTC. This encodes CASFPSDRLAYEQYF. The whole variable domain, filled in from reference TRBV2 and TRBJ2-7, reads EPEVTQTPSHQVTQMGQEVILRCVPISNHLYFYWYRQILGQKVEFLVSFYNNEISEKSEIFDDQFSVERPDGSNFTLKIRSTKLEDSAMYFCASFPSDRLAYEQYFGPGTRLTVT.

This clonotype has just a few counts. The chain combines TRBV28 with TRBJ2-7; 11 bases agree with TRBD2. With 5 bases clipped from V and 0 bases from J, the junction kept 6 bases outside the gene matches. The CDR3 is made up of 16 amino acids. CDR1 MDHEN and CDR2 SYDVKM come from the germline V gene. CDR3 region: CASSKGLADYSYEQYF. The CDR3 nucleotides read TGTGCCAGCAGTAAGGGACTAGCGGATTACTCCTACGAGCAGTACTTC.

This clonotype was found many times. As DNA, the CDR3 is TGTGCCAGCAGTACCCGACACCCTATCTACGAGCAGTACTTC. This gives the protein CASSTRHPIYEQYF. The rearrangement links TRBV28 to TRBJ2-7; D gene unclear. CDR1 and CDR2 (germline): MDHEN, SYDVKM. V lost 5 bases to trimming and J lost 3 bases, with 14 bases between them. CDR3 length equals 14 residues.

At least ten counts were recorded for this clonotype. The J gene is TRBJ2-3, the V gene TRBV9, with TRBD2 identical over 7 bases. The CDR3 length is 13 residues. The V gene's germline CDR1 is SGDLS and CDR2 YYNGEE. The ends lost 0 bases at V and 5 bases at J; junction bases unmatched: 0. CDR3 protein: CASSVGGGDTQYF. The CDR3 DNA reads TGTGCCAGCAGCGTAGGGGGGGGAGATACGCAGTATTTT.

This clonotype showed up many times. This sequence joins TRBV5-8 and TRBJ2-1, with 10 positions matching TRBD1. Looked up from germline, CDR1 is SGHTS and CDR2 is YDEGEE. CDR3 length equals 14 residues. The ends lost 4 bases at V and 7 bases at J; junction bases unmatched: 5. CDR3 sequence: CASSPDRGINEQFF. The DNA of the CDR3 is TGTGCCAGCAGCCCGGACAGGGGGATAAATGAGCAGTTCTTC.

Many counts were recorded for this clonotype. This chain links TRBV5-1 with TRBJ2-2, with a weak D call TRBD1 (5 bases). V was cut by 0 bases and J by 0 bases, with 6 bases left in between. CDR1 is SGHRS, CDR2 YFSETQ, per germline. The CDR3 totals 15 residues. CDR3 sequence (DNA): TGCGCCAGCAGCTTGGAGGGGTCGAACACCGGGGAGCTGTTTTTT. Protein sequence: CASSLEGSNTGELFF.

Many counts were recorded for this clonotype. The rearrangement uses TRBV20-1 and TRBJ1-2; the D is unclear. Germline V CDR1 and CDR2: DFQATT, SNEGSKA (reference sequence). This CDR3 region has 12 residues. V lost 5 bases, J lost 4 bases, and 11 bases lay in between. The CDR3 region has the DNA TGCAGTGCTTATGACGGAACCTATGGCTACACCTTC. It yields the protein CSAYDGTYGYTF.

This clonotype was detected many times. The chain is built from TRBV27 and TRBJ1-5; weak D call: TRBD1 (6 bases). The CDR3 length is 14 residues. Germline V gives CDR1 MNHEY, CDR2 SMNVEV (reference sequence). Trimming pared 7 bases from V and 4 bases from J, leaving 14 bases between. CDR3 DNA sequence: TGTGCCAGCACCTCAGCCCAGGGGAATCAGCCCCAGCATTTT. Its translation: CASTSAQGNQPQHF.

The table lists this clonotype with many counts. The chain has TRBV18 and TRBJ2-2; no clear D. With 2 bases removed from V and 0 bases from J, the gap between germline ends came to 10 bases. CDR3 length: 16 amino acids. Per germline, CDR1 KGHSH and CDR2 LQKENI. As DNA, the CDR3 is TGTGCCAGCTCACCAGTAGGGAACCCGAACACCGGGGAGCTGTTTTTT. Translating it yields CASSPVGNPNTGELFF.

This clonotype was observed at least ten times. The DNA of the CDR3 is TGTGCCAGCAGCCAGGGGGGCGGGAACCCAGATACGCAGTATTTT. Translation: CASSQGGGNPDTQYF. V is TRBV7-2 and J is TRBJ2-3, with D tentatively TRBD1 (7 bases). Between the trimmed V and J ends, which lost 5 bases and 4 bases, there was a span of 16 bases. This CDR3 is built from 15 residues. Looked up from germline, CDR1 is SGHTA and CDR2 is FQGNSA.